These 24 T cell receptor beta chains originate from one sample sequenced in a study of T cells in localized non-small cell lung cancer (dated by TCRdb to the early 2020s). Receptors were amplified or captured by the immunoSEQ multiplex PCR assay. Drawn from immuneACCESS, this table holds only the in-frame rearrangements with V and J called that TCRdb kept. Clones are partly lost; checked studies trace under half to an unresolved V gene and leave the rest unexplained. The table for this sample lists about 37,000 clones; approximately 89% of them were counted only once. 10% to 15% of the sample comes from the top ten. Here the sequenced sample was peripheral blood mononuclear cells, taken before any cancer treatment. These TCRs come from an older female donor with stage II lung adenocarcinoma.

The genes are TRBV5-1 and TRBJ1-1; D possibly corresponds to TRBD1 (6 bases). V was shortened by 0 bases and J by 1 base, with 13 bases between the two germline ends. CDR3 size: 16 residues. Germline V gives CDR1 SGHRS, CDR2 YFSETQ. The CDR3 region is CASSLDPGVTNTEAFF. The CDR3 DNA reads as TGCGCCAGCAGCTTGGATCCAGGGGTTACGAACACTGAAGCTTTCTTT. Full variable domain (remainder filled in from reference TRBV5-1 and TRBJ1-1): KAGVTQTPRYLIKTRGQQVTLSCSPISGHRSVSWYQQTPGQGLQFLFEYFSETQRNKGNFPGRFSGRQFSNSRSEMNVSTLELGDSALYLCASSLDPGVTNTEAFFGQGTRLTVV.

The V gene is TRBV14, the J gene TRBJ2-5; maybe TRBD1 (6 bases). The CDR3 is made up of 17 amino acids. V shed 0 bases and J shed 7 bases, with 21 bases lying between them. Germline values: CDR1 SGHDN, CDR2 FVKESK. In DNA, the CDR3 is TGTGCCAGCAGCCAAGATTCCGGGGCAGGGACACGCATGACCCAGTACTTC. This translates into CASSQDSGAGTRMTQYF.

CDR3 DNA: TGTGCCTGGAGTGTAGACACAGGGTCTTACGAGCAGTACTTC. Encoded protein: CAWSVDTGSYEQYF. J is TRBJ2-7 and V is TRBV30; D possibly corresponds to TRBD1 (6 bases). Trimming stripped 0 bases from V and 4 bases from J, with 13 bases between. This CDR3 comprises 14 residues. Germline values: CDR1 GTSNPN, CDR2 SVGIG (reference sequence).

This sequence joins TRBV20-1 and TRBJ1-1, with TRBD1 as a possible D gene (5 bases). The CDR3 is 11 residues long. Trimming removed 7 bases at V and 5 bases at J, with 11 bases between. The germline V gene has CDR1 DFQATT and CDR2 SNEGSKA (reference sequence). The CDR3 DNA reads as TGCAGTGTGGGACCGGAGACTGAAGCTTTCTTT. Translating it yields CSVGPETEAFF.

The chain carries TRBV18 and TRBJ1-5; 8 nucleotides align to TRBD1. This CDR3 is 14 amino acids long. Germline CDR1 reads KGHSH; CDR2 reads LQKENI. J lost 4 bases, V lost 6 bases, and 5 bases had no gene match. CDR3 nucleotide sequence: TGTGCCAGCTCCCTTGGACAGGGTAATCAGCCCCAGCATTTT. Translation gives CASSLGQGNQPQHF.

This chain links TRBV28 with TRBJ2-1; D uncertain. Germline lookup yields CDR1 MDHEN and CDR2 SYDVKM. V was trimmed by 7 bases and J by 8 bases, leaving 12 bases between them. The CDR3 length is 12 residues. CDR3 bases: TGTGCCAGCAAAGTTAGCACCCATGAGCAGTTCTTC. As protein: CASKVSTHEQFF.

The V and J genes are TRBV7-6 and TRBJ2-2; D is perhaps TRBD1 (5 bases). CDR1 and CDR2 from the germline V gene are SGHVS and FNYEAQ. V lost 1 base to trimming and J lost 6 bases, with 15 bases between them. This CDR3 comprises 16 residues. CDR3 region: CASSLEEAQVPGELFF. CDR3 sequence (DNA): TGTGCCAGCAGCTTAGAAGAAGCACAGGTTCCCGGGGAGCTGTTTTTT.

The rearrangement links TRBV15 to TRBJ2-1, with 11 bases fitting TRBD2. The CDR3 runs to 17 residues. Germline V gene lookup returns CDR1 LNHNV and CDR2 YYDKDF (reference sequence). Trimming removed 2 bases from V and 5 bases from J; junction bases left unmatched: 8. The CDR3 sequence is CATSRHATSGSDNEQFF. As DNA, the CDR3 is TGTGCCACCAGCAGACACGCCACTAGCGGGAGCGACAATGAGCAGTTCTTC. Based on the CDR3 plus reference TRBV15 and TRBJ2-1, the full variable domain is DAMVIQNPRYQVTQFGKPVTLSCSQTLNHNVMYWYQQKSSQAPKLLFHYYDKDFNNEADTPDNFQSRRPNTSFCFLDIRSPGLGDTAMYLCATSRHATSGSDNEQFFGPGTRLTVL.

This chain links TRBV7-7 with TRBJ1-1, with 7 bases fitting TRBD1. J was trimmed by 2 bases and V by 5 bases; bases with no gene match: 17. The CDR3 extends over 18 amino acids. CDR1 and CDR2 from the germline V gene are SSHAT and FNYEAQ (reference sequence). The CDR3 sequence is CASSPITSAQGVNTEAFF. In nucleotides, the CDR3 is TGTGCCAGCAGCCCTATAACCTCCGCCCAGGGGGTTAACACTGAAGCTTTCTTT.

V usage is TRBV28 and J usage is TRBJ2-2, with D tentatively TRBD1 or TRBD2 (6 bases each). V was trimmed by 9 bases and J by 5 bases, leaving 13 bases between them. CDR3 length equals 13 residues. From germline, CDR1 is MDHEN and CDR2 SYDVKM. The CDR3 spells CAREGGKTGELFF. The CDR3 bases are TGTGCCAGGGAGGGGGGAAAGACCGGGGAGCTGTTTTTT.

The chain joins TRBV6-6 to TRBJ2-7, with 8 nucleotides matching TRBD1. This CDR3 has 15 residues. V trimming: 6 bases; J trimming: 6 bases; junction bases outside the gene matches: 13. Germline V gene sequence: CDR1 MNHNY, CDR2 SVGAGI (reference sequence). The CDR3 region has the DNA TGTGCCAGCAGACCCCTCGACAGGGGAATGGGCGAGCAGTACTTC. This translates into CASRPLDRGMGEQYF.

The rearrangement links TRBV5-1 to TRBJ1-1; no clear D gene. The V end lost 4 bases, the J end lost 1 base, and 11 bases lay between the germline ends. The CDR3 is 14 residues long. Germline values: CDR1 SGHRS, CDR2 YFSETQ. CDR3 region: CASSLRTGNTEAFF. In DNA form, the CDR3 reads TGCGCCAGCAGCCTAAGGACGGGGAACACTGAAGCTTTCTTT. Full variable domain (outside the CDR3, taken from reference TRBV5-1 and TRBJ1-1): KAGVTQTPRYLIKTRGQQVTLSCSPISGHRSVSWYQQTPGQGLQFLFEYFSETQRNKGNFPGRFSGRQFSNSRSEMNVSTLELGDSALYLCASSLRTGNTEAFFGQGTRLTVV.

This chain uses TRBV7-9 with TRBJ2-2; 10 positions agree with TRBD2. V dropped 4 bases and J dropped 5; count of bases not matched to a gene: 4. This CDR3 is 15 amino acids long. Germline values: CDR1 SEHNR, CDR2 FQNEAQ (reference sequence). The CDR3 bases are TGTGCCAGCAGCTCCGGGACTAGCGTAACCGGGGAGCTGTTTTTT. Translating it yields CASSSGTSVTGELFF.

The chain joins TRBV27 to TRBJ2-1, with 10 bases matching TRBD1. The CDR3 runs 16 residues. The V and J ends lost 6 bases and 5 bases, in that order; junction bases with no gene match: 10. The germline CDR1 and CDR2 sequences are MNHEY and SMNVEV (reference sequence). In nucleotides, the CDR3 is TGTGCCAGCAGCACCGAGACAGGGGGCCCCCACAATGAGCAGTTCTTC. It translates to CASSTETGGPHNEQFF.

V usage is TRBV5-1 and J usage is TRBJ1-2; D not resolved. Germline CDR1 is SGHRS and CDR2 is YFSETQ. The CDR3 is 12 amino acids. Trimming took off 1 base at V and 6 bases at J, with 7 bases between the two ends. CDR3 amino acids: CASSLTQDGYTF. The CDR3 DNA reads TGCGCCAGCAGCTTGACACAAGATGGCTACACCTTC.

As concerns this clone: Relative to the germline gene, one junction end is altered; a read error may explain this. The same CDR3 also results from other DNA sequences found in this sample. The chain recombines TRBV28 with TRBJ1-6, with D tentatively TRBD1 (5 bases). CDR3 length: 15 residues. Germline V lookup: CDR1 MDHEN, CDR2 SYDVKM. The CDR3 here is CASSLLGAENSPLHF. CDR3 bases: TGTGCCAGCAGCTTATTAGGGGCGGAAAATTCACCCCTCCACTTT. Full variable domain (remainder filled in from reference TRBV28 and TRBJ1-6): DVKVTQSSRYLVKRTGEKVFLECVQDMDHENMFWYRQDPGLGLRLIYFSYDVKMKEKGDIPEGYSVSREKKERFSLILESASTNQTSMYLCASSLLGAENSPLHFGNGTRLTVT.

The rearrangement joins TRBV10-3 to TRBJ1-3; D is ambiguous. This CDR3 is built from 14 residues. V gave up 4 bases and J gave up 0 bases, with 7 bases separating them. CDR1 and CDR2 (germline): ENHRY, SYGVKD. The DNA of the CDR3 is TGTGCCATCAGTGGGGCCGTCTCTGGAAACACCATATATTTT. It yields the protein CAISGAVSGNTIYF.

This clone was counted a few times. The rearrangement uses TRBV13 and TRBJ1-1, with D hard to call. The CDR3 is 13 residues long. Germline V gene lookup returns CDR1 PRHDT and CDR2 FYEKMQ (reference sequence). V shed 1 base and J shed 1 base, with 4 bases lying between them. CDR3 nucleotides: TGTGCCAGCAGCTTAGCCGCGAACACTGAAGCTTTCTTT. Its translation is CASSLAANTEAFF.

The genes are TRBV7-2 and TRBJ2-5, with D uncertain. The germline CDR1 and CDR2 sequences are SGHTA and FQGNSA. V lost 3 bases and J lost 5, with 7 bases in between. This CDR3 region has 12 residues. The CDR3 protein is CASSFQTETQYF. The CDR3 region has the DNA TGTGCCAGCAGCTTTCAGACGGAGACCCAGTACTTC.

Only a few counts were recorded for this clone. The chain uses TRBV5-1 and TRBJ2-7, with 7 bases lining up with TRBD1. Germline assignment: CDR1 SGHRS and CDR2 YFSETQ. The trim removed 0 bases at V and 6 bases at J, leaving 9 bases unmatched. This CDR3 spans 15 amino acids. The CDR3 DNA is TGCGCCAGCAGCTTGGGAGGACAGGTCCTCCCCGAGCAGTACTTC. This sequence encodes CASSLGGQVLPEQYF.

The rearrangement uses TRBV28 and TRBJ2-1; 12 positions match TRBD1. Per germline, CDR1 MDHEN and CDR2 SYDVKM. The CDR3 contains 16 residues. V lost 6 bases, J lost 10 bases, and 13 bases stayed unmatched. CDR3 sequence reads: CASRNSRDRGRREQFF. DNA of the CDR3: TGTGCCAGCAGAAACTCCCGGGACAGGGGGCGCCGGGAGCAGTTCTTC.

The genes are TRBV20-1 and TRBJ1-1, with D uncertain. V was clipped by 1 base and J by 9 bases, with 6 bases between them. CDR1 is DFQATT, CDR2 SNEGSKA, per germline (reference sequence). The CDR3 runs 10 residues. The DNA of the CDR3 is TGCAGTGCTAGAGGATTCCAAGCTTTCTTT. Amino acid sequence: CSARGFQAFF.

The chain links TRBV29-1 to TRBJ2-7; 13 bases map to TRBD2. From germline, CDR1 is SQVTM and CDR2 ANQGSEA. The CDR3 is made up of 18 amino acids. V lost 3 bases to trimming and J lost 6 bases; unmatched junction nucleotides: 17. CDR3 amino acids: CSVEVSAPRLAGGFEQYF. The DNA for the CDR3 is TGCAGCGTTGAGGTTTCCGCACCTCGACTAGCGGGAGGTTTCGAGCAGTACTTC.

The chain joins TRBV7-2 to TRBJ2-3, with D perhaps being TRBD1 or TRBD2 (5 bases each). Per germline, CDR1 SGHTA and CDR2 FQGNSA. Trimming stripped 5 bases from V and 6 bases from J, with 9 bases between. The CDR3 covers 12 residues. CDR3 in DNA: TGTGCCAGCAGCGTAGGGGAGGATACGCAGTATTTT. Translation gives CASSVGEDTQYF.